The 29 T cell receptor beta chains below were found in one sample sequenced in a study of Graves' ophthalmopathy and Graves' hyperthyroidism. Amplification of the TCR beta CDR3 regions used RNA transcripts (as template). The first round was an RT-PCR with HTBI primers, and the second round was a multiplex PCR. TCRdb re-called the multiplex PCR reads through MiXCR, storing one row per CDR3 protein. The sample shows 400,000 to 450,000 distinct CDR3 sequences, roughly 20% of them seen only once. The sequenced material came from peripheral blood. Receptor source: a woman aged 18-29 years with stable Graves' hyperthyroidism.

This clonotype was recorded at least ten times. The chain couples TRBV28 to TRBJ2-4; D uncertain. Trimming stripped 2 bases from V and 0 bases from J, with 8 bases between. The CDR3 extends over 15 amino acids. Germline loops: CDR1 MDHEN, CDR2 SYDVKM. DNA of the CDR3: TGTGCCAGCAGTTTAAGTCCTCGAGCCAAAAACATTCAGTACTTC. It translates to CASSLSPRAKNIQYF.

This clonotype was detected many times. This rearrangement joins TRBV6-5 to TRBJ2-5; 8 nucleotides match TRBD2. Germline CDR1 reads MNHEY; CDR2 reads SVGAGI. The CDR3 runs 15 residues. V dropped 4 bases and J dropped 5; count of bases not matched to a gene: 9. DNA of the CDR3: TGTGCCAGCAGTTCATCAGCGGGAGTGGGGGAGACCCAGTACTTC. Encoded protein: CASSSSAGVGETQYF.

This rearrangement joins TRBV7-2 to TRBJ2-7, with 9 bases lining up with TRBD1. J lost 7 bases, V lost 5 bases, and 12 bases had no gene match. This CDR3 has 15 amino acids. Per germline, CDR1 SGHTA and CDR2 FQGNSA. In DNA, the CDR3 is TGTGCCAGCAGCACTGACAGGGGGACGTCTCTAGAGCAGTACTTC. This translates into CASSTDRGTSLEQYF.

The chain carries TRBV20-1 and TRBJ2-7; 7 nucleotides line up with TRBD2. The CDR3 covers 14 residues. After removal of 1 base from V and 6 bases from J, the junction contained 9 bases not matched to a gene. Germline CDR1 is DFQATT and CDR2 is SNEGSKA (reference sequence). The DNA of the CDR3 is TGCAGTGCTAGAGTAGGCGGGAGTGAATCCGAGCAGTACTTC. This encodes CSARVGGSESEQYF.

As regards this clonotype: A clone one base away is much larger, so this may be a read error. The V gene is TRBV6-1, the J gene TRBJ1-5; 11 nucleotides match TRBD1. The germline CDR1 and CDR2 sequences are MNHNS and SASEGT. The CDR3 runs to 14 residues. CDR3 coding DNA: TGTGCCAACAGTGAAAGGACAGGGGGCCAGCCCCAGCATTTT. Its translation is CANSERTGGQPQHF.

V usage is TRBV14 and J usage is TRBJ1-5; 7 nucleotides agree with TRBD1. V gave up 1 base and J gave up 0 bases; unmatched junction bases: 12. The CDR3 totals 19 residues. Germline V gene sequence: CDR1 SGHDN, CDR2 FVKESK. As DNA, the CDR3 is TGTGCCAGCAGCCAAGGGAAGGGGAACAGGGGAGGTAGCAATCAGCCCCAGCATTTT. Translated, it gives CASSQGKGNRGGSNQPQHF.

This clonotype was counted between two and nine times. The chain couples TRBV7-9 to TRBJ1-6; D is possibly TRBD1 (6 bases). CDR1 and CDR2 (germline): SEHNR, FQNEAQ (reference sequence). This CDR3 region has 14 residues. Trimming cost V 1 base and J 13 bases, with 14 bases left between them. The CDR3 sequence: CASSLDGGDMPLHF. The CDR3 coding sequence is TGTGCCAGCAGCTTAGATGGGGGGGACATGCCCCTCCACTTT.

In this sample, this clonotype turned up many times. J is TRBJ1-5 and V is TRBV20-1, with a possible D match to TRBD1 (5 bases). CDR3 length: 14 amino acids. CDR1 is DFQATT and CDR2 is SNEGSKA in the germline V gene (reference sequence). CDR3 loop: CTRLVTVVRQPQHF. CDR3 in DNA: TGCACCCGGTTGGTGACAGTAGTCCGTCAGCCCCAGCATTTT.

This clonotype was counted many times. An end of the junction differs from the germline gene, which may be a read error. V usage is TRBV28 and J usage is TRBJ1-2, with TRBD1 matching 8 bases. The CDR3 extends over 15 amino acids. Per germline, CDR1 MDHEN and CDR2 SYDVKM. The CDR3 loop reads CARSPPTGAYGGYTF. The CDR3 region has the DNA TGTGCCCGCAGTCCGCCGACAGGGGCCTACGGGGGCTACACCTTC.

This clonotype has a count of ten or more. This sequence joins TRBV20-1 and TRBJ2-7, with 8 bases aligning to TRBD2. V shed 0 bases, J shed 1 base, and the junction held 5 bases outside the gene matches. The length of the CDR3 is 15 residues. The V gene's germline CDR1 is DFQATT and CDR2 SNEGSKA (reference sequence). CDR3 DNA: TGCAGTGCTAGAGATCCGGGACTAGAGTCCTACGAGCAGTACTTC. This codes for CSARDPGLESYEQYF.

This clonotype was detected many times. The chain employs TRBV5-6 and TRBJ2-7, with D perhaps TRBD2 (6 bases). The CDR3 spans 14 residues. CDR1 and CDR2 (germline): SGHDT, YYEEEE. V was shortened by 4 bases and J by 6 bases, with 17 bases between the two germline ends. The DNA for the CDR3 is TGTGCCAGCAGCAGCCGGGGGTGGAGCGGCGAGCAGTACTTC. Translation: CASSSRGWSGEQYF.

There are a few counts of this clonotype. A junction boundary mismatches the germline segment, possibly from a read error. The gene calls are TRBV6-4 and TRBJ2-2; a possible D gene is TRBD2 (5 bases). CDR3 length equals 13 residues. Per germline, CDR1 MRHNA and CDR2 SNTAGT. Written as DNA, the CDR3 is TGTGCCAGCAGTGACTTCAACACCGGGGATCTGTTTTTT. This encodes CASSDFNTGDLFF.

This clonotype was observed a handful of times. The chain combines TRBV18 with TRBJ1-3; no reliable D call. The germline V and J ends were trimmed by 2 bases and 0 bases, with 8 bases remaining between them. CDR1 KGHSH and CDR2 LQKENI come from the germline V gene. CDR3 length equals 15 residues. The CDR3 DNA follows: TGTGCCAGCTCACCATTGCAGAGCTCTGGAAACACCATATATTTT. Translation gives CASSPLQSSGNTIYF.

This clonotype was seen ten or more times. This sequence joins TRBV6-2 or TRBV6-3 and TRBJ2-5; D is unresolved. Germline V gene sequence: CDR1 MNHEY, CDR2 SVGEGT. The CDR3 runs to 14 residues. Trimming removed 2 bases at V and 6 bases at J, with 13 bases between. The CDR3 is CASSYPRRVQTQYF. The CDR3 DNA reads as TGTGCCAGCAGTTACCCGCGACGTGTCCAGACCCAGTACTTC.

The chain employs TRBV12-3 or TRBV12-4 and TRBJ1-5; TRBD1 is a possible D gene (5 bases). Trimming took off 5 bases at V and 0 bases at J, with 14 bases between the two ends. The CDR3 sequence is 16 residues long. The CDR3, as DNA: TGTGCCAGCAGTCCTGGGGGGTTTTATAGCAATCAGCCCCAGCATTTT. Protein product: CASSPGGFYSNQPQHF.

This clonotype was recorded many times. Written as DNA, the CDR3 is TGTGCCAGCAGCCTCCTCGGGGGAGGCGGCGGGGAGCTGTTTTTT. Encoded protein: CASSLLGGGGGELFF. This chain links TRBV7-8 with TRBJ2-2; D possibly corresponds to TRBD2 (6 bases). Trimming shortened V by 5 bases and J by 7 bases, and 17 bases separated the two germline ends. In germline, CDR1 is SGHVS, CDR2 FQNEAQ. The CDR3 runs 15 residues.

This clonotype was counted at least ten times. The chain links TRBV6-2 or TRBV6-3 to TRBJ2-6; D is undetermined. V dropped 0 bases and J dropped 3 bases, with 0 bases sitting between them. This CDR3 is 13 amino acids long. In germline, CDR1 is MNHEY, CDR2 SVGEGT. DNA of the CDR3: TGTGCCAGCAGTTACTCTGGGGCCAACGTCCTGACTTTC. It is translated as CASSYSGANVLTF.

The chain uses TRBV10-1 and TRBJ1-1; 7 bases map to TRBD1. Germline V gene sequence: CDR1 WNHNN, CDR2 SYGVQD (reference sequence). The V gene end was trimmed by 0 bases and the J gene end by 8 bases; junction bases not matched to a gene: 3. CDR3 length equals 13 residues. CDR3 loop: CASSESGRGEAFF. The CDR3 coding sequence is TGCGCCAGCAGTGAGTCGGGCAGGGGGGAAGCTTTCTTT.

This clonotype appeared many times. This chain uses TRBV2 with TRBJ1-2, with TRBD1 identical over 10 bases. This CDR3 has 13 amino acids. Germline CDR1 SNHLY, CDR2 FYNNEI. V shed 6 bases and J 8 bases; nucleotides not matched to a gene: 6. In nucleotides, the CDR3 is TGTGCCAGCAGGGTCGACAGGGGGCGAGGCTACACCTTC. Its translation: CASRVDRGRGYTF.

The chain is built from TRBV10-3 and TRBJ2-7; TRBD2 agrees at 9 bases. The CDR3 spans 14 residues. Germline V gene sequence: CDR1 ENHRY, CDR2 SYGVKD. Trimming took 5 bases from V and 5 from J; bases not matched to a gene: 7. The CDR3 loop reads CAISPLAGRDEQYF. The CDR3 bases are TGTGCCATCAGTCCCCTAGCGGGAAGAGACGAGCAGTACTTC.

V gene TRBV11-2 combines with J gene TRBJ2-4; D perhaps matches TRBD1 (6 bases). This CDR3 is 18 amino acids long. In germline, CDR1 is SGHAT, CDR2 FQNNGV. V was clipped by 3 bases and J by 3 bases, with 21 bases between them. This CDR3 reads CASSFQGIARYGKNIQYF. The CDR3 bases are TGTGCCAGCAGCTTTCAGGGGATTGCCCGCTATGGCAAAAACATTCAGTACTTC.

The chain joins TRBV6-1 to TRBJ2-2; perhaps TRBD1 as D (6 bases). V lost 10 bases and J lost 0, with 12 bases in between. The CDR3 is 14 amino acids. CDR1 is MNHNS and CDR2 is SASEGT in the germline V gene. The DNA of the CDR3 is TGTGCCACGCACGGACAGCCGAACACCGGGGAGCTGTTTTTT. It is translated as CATHGQPNTGELFF.

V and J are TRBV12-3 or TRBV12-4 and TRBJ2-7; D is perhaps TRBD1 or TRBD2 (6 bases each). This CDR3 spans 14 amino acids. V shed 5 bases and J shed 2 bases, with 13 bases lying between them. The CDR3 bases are TGTGCCAGCAGTCTCGAGGGGGGACCCTACGAGCAGTACTTC. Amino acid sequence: CASSLEGGPYEQYF.

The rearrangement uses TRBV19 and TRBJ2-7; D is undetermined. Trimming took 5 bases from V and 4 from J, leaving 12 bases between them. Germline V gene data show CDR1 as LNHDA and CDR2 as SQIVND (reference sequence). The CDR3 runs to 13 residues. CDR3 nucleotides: TGTGCCAGTAGTCAAACTAAGGGTTACGAGCAGTACTTC. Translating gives CASSQTKGYEQYF.

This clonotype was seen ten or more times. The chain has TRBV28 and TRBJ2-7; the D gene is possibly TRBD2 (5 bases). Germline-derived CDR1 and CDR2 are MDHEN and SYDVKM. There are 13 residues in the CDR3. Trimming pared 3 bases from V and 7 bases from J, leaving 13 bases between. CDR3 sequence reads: CASSLRAPGEQYF. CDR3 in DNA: TGTGCCAGCAGTTTGAGGGCCCCCGGGGAGCAGTACTTC.

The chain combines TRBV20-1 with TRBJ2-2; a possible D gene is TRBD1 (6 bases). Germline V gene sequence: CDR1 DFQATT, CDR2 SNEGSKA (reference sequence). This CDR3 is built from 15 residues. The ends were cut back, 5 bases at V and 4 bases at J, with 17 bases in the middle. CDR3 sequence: CSAVLTGTSTGELFF. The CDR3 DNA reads TGCAGTGCTGTGTTGACCGGGACAAGCACCGGGGAGCTGTTTTTT.

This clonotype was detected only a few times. CDR3 protein: CASSQTGGRRTGELFF. As DNA, the CDR3 is TGCGCCAGCAGTCAAACGGGGGGCAGGAGGACCGGGGAGCTGTTTTTT. The chain employs TRBV5-1 and TRBJ2-2; a weak D match, TRBD2 (7 bases). V dropped 5 bases and J dropped 5 bases, with 19 bases sitting between them. The germline CDR1 and CDR2 sequences are SGHRS and YFSETQ. This CDR3 has 16 residues.

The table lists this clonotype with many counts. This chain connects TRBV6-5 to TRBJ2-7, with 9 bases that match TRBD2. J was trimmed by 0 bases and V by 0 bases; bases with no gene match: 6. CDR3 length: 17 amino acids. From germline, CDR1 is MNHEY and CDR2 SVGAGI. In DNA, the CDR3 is TGTGCCAGCAGTTACTCGACTAGCGGCCTAAGCTCCTACGAGCAGTACTTC. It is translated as CASSYSTSGLSSYEQYF.

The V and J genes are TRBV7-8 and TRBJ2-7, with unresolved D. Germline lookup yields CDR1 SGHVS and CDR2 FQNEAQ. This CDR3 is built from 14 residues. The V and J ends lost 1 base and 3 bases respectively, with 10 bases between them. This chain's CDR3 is CASSLGGSDYEQYF. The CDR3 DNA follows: TGTGCCAGCAGCTTAGGTGGCAGCGACTACGAGCAGTACTTC.